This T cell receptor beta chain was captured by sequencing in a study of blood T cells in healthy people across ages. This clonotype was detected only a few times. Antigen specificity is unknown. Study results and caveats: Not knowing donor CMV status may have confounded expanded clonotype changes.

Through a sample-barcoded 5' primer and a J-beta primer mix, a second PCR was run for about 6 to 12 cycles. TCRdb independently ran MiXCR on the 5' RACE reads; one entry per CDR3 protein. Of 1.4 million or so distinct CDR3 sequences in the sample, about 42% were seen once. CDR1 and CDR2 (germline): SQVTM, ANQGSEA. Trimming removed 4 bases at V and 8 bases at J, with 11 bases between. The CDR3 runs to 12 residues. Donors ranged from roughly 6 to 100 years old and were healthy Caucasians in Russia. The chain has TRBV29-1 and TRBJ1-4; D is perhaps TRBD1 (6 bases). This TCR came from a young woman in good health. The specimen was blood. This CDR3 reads CSVGWGREKLFF. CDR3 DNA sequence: TGCAGCGTTGGCTGGGGGCGAGAAAAACTGTTTTTT.